Listed below are T cell receptor beta chains from one sample, sequenced in a study of monozygotic twins with inflammatory bowel disease. With the 5' RACE reads reprocessed, TCRdb shows one record per CDR3 protein and no DNA. Its table records a few hundred thousand distinct CDR3 sequences. The specimen sequenced was blood. These receptors were collected from a human donor with ulcerative colitis or Crohn's disease, or a healthy co-twin of an affected twin (not recorded which). CDR3s include the opening cysteine and the closing phenylalanine or tryptophan. The order of the fields is V gene, J gene, CDR3 protein.

TRBV7-3,TRBJ1-2,CASSLTGTGGAGYGYTF
TRBV30,TRBJ1-5,CAWKGLGPNQPQHF
TRBV5-1,TRBJ1-2,CASSSRTGTGYGYTF
TRBV10-3,TRBJ1-2,CAISEADRVNYGYTF
TRBV7-9,TRBJ2-5,CASSYTGAIQETQYF
TRBV20-1,TRBJ2-5,CSARDQTSGVETQYF
TRBV6-1,TRBJ1-5,CATHAGHSNQPQHF
TRBV7-2,TRBJ1-3,CASSLAGGLSSGNTIYF
TRBV5-4,TRBJ2-7,CASSWGQTSYEQYF
TRBV19,TRBJ1-5,CASSTRQSNQPQHF
TRBV7-2,TRBJ2-3,CASSLALLSGGVDTQYF
TRBV19,TRBJ1-5,CASDYRGSSQPQHF
TRBV10-3,TRBJ2-3,CAISESDIAAMSTDTQYF
TRBV11-1,TRBJ1-2,CASSLSAGRNLGGYGYTF
TRBV15,TRBJ2-2,CATSRGTPGGGDTGELFF
TRBV25-1,TRBJ1-2,CASSDYRYGYTF
TRBV20-1,TRBJ1-2,CSARDPSLGYTF
TRBV6-6,TRBJ1-5,CASSYRGGDQPQHF
TRBV27,TRBJ2-3,CASSTPRDRATDTQYF
TRBV5-4,TRBJ2-2,CASSLPDRAKAGELFF
TRBV12-3/TRBV12-4,TRBJ2-3,CASSPALAASTDTQYF
TRBV12-3/TRBV12-4,TRBJ2-1,CASSQTGGPGNEQFF
TRBV9,TRBJ2-7,CASSVGGSGGYEQYF
TRBV6-1,TRBJ1-5,CASSEGSIGLSNQPQHF
TRBV19,TRBJ2-1,CASSMSNNEQFF
TRBV5-6,TRBJ1-5,CASSLRLGWTSNQPQHF
TRBV3-1,TRBJ2-1,CASSQARTLRGEQFF
TRBV5-1,TRBJ1-2,CASSLGDLYGYTF
TRBV11-2,TRBJ2-5,CASSLGTGARNF
TRBV2,TRBJ2-3,CASSEQGLGDTQYF
TRBV20-1,TRBJ2-7,CSASPRGGEQYF
TRBV20-1,TRBJ2-3,CSAHTRDRAGDTQYF
TRBV4-3,TRBJ1-6,CASSHRDIRRSPLHF
TRBV6-5,TRBJ2-7,CASSYSSQSSYEQYF
TRBV12-3/TRBV12-4,TRBJ2-5,CASSRWGRPDQETQYF
TRBV13,TRBJ2-5,CASSLGRGAGGKETQYF
TRBV6-2/TRBV6-3,TRBJ2-2,CASSYSRAGFPGELFF
TRBV7-2,TRBJ2-2,CASSPLLRVNTGELFF
TRBV27,TRBJ2-7,CASSLLGSGGYEQYF
TRBV7-2,TRBJ2-5,CASSFQVGQETQYF
TRBV11-2,TRBJ2-5,CASSLVGRSGGVSETQYF
TRBV5-4,TRBJ2-5,CASSPGGSTQETQYF
TRBV28,TRBJ2-7,CASTDPRTGDTEQYF